The rows below give T cell receptor beta chains drawn from one sample of a study of T cell repertoires in cytomegalovirus infection. Their cognate antigens are unknown. TCRdb passed the reads through MiXCR, listing each CDR3 protein once. The sample includes 310,000 or so distinct CDR3 sequences, more than 20% seen only once; the top ten take more than 10%. The specimen comprised cultured PBMCs, sampled from culture after CMV antigen stimulation. The receptor source for this set is a human donor in good health (CMV status not recorded). Some clones in this sample may be carry-over from other donors' samples. CDR3s include the opening cysteine and the closing phenylalanine or tryptophan. Fields, in order: J gene, V gene, D gene, clone size, CDR3 DNA, CDR3 protein. The D gene is left open where the match is weak. Clone sizes are given selectively: once, few, many, or a class where the clone is expanded.

TRBJ2-1 | TRBV7-2 | TRBD2 | NA | TGTGCCAGCAGCTTAGACGGCGGGAGCGATGAGCAGTTCTTC | CASSLDGGSDEQFF
TRBJ2-5 | TRBV11-1 | NA | many | TGTGCCAGCAGCTCCAAGATGTACCAAGAGACCCAGTACTTC | CASSSKMYQETQYF
TRBJ2-7 | TRBV6-2/TRBV6-3 | NA | NA | TGTGCCAGCAGTTACTGGGGAGGAAGAGGGGGCCAATACGAGCAGTACTTC | CASSYWGGRGGQYEQYF
TRBJ2-5 | TRBV7-9 | NA | NA | TGTGCCAGCAGCTTAGTCGGCTCGGGGCAAGAGACCCAGTACTTC | CASSLVGSGQETQYF
TRBJ2-1 | TRBV5-4 | NA | few | TGTGCCATCGGGGGGCCCTTATCCTACAATGAGCAGTTCTTC | CAIGGPLSYNEQFF
TRBJ1-5 | TRBV20-1 | NA | NA | TGCAGTGCCACGGGCCCATTACAGCCCCAGCATTTT | CSATGPLQPQHF
TRBJ1-2 | TRBV7-9 | NA | NA | TGTGCCAGCAGCTTAGCGGCAGGTTCCTATGGCTACACCTTC | CASSLAAGSYGYTF
TRBJ2-5 | TRBV12-3/TRBV12-4 | TRBD2 | few | TGTGCCAGCAGTGGGCATCGGGCGGGAGGTGAGACCCAGTACTTC | CASSGHRAGGETQYF
TRBJ2-5 | TRBV28 | TRBD2 | NA | TGTGCCAGCAGTTCCCCGGGTAGCGGGAGGGCGGCCGAGACCCAGTACTTC | CASSSPGSGRAAETQYF
TRBJ2-5 | TRBV10-3 | TRBD2 | NA | TGTGCCATCGGAAGCGGGAGGGTCTTGGAGACCCAGTACTTC | CAIGSGRVLETQYF
TRBJ2-5 | TRBV7-2 | TRBD2 | many | TGTGCCAGCAGCTTAGTGTCTAGCGGGAGTTTCGAGACCCAGTACTTC | CASSLVSSGSFETQYF
TRBJ1-1 | TRBV19 | NA | NA | TGTGCCAGTAGCCCATCCCTGGTAGAAGCTTTCTTT | CASSPSLVEAFF
TRBJ1-5 | TRBV6-2/TRBV6-3 | TRBD1 | few | TGTGCCAGCAGCCCCAGGGGACAGGGGAGCAATCAGCCCCAGCATTTT | CASSPRGQGSNQPQHF
TRBJ1-2 | TRBV5-4 | NA | few | TGTGCCAGCAGCTTGGCCGGGGGAATTCATGGCTACACCTTC | CASSLAGGIHGYTF